This T cell receptor beta chain was identified in a study of OX40 agonist ivuxolimab in advanced cancers. Overall study context: Prior anti-PD-1, anti-PD-L1 or anti-CTLA-4 therapy did not bar entry, and about 38% had some.

Trimming stripped 2 bases from V and 6 bases from J, with 13 bases between. The CDR3 extends over 15 amino acids. The germline CDR1 and CDR2 sequences are SEHNR and FQNEAQ (reference sequence). Data came from immunoSEQ multiplex PCR; TCRdb stores just in-frame clones and leaves some out. This sample has under 25,000 clones, with roughly nine tenths found just once. Sequences were derived from CD4+ or CD8+ T cells sorted from blood, sampled in a trial of the OX40 agonist ivuxolimab. This clonotype was sampled from an adult with an advanced solid tumor such as melanoma, head and neck, liver or kidney cancer. The chain has TRBV7-9 and TRBJ2-2; D is ambiguous. Written as DNA, the CDR3 is TGTGCCAGCAGCTTACTCCCCGGTGGGTCCGGGGAGCTGTTTTTT. It is translated as CASSLLPGGSGELFF.